The entry below gives a single T cell receptor (beta chain) sequence along with its context. The record originates from a study of cytomegalovirus exposure and HLA in healthy donors. Germline V gene lookup returns CDR1 KGHSH and CDR2 LQKENI. The V gene lost 6 bases and the J gene lost 6 bases, with 14 bases spanning the gap. The CDR3 runs 14 residues. The method was immunoSEQ multiplex PCR; TCRdb's version includes in-frame clones alone and lacks a portion of them. In the table there are about 79,000 clones, approximately 94% of which are singletons. The sequence derives from a woman in her 30s in good health and CMV-seronegative. Sequences were obtained from PBMCs. The chain joins TRBV18 to TRBJ1-4; D is perhaps TRBD1 (6 bases). The CDR3 nucleotides read TGTGCCAGCTCCCAGGGGATGTGGCATGAAAAACTGTTTTTT. This codes for CASSQGMWHEKLFF.